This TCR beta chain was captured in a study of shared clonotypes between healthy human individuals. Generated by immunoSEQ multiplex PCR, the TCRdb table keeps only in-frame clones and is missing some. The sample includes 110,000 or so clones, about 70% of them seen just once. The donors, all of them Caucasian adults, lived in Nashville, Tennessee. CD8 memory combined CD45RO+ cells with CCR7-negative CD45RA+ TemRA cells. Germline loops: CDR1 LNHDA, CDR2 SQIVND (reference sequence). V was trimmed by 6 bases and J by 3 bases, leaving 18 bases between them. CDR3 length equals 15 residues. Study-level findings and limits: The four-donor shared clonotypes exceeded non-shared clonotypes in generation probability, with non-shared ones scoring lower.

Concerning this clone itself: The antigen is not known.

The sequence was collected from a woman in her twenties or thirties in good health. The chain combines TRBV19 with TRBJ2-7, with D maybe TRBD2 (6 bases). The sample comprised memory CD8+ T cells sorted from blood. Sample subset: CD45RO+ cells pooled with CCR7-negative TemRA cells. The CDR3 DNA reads TGTGCCAGTAGCCGACGCGTGACTAGGCACTACGAGCAGTACTTC. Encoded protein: CASSRRVTRHYEQYF.